This T cell receptor beta chain was sequenced in a study of blood T cell repertoires in COVID-19. The overall study: T cells, B-cell-depleted T cells, or PBMCs provided the cDNA or gDNA that served as material.

With respect to this clone: Relative to the germline gene, one junction end is altered; a read error may explain this.

The CDR3 extends over 13 amino acids. Germline CDR1 MNHNY, CDR2 SVGAGI (reference sequence). In the authors' methods: Reference gene primer amplification gave nucleated cell count estimates. The table came from immunoSEQ multiplex PCR; TCRdb's copy has only in-frame clones and leaves some out. V and J calls and clone size are those listed in that table; D and trimming were worked out from the DNA. Among more than 95,000 clones listed, approximately 89% were seen once. In Seattle, patients joined the study during active infection and were tracked longitudinally. Sequencing input: peripheral blood. J is TRBJ2-7 and V is TRBV6-6, with 7 bases aligning to TRBD1. This TCR derives from a woman at least 80 years old with COVID-19, enrolled during active disease. The CDR3 protein is CASSYQGDRAEDF. CDR3 DNA: TGTGCCAGCAGTTACCAAGGAGACAGGGCGGAGGACTTC.